One and the same sample provided the 7 T cell receptor beta chains below, sequenced in a study of blood T cell repertoires in COVID-19 (TCRdb year 2020). The library was produced with the immunoSEQ multiplex PCR assay. TCRdb took over this immuneACCESS table, retaining in-frame rearrangements with V and J assigned. Such tables are incomplete; in checked studies, under half of the missing clones stem from an unresolved V gene, and the remainder is unexplained. This sample gives roughly 230,000 clones in total; around 81% of them show up just once. The ten most abundant clones make up around 3.6% of the sample. Sequencing was done on a sample of PBMCs or T cells enriched from blood (not recorded which). The receptors shown here come from a middle-aged man who had recovered from COVID-19.

The gene calls are TRBV3-1 (or the pseudogene TRBV3-2) and TRBJ1-2; tentative D call: TRBD1 (6 bases). V lost 8 bases and J 6 bases, leaving 10 bases between the germline ends. There are 11 residues in the CDR3. Germline assignment: CDR1 LGHDT and CDR2 YNNKEL (reference sequence). The CDR3 sequence is CASGRTDGYTF. CDR3 in DNA: TGTGCCAGCGGGCGGACAGATGGCTACACCTTC.

This clone occurred once. CDR3 protein: CASSSVTSGSGGQQYF. For the CDR3, the DNA is TGTGCCAGCAGCTCCGTTACTAGCGGGAGTGGGGGCCAGCAGTACTTC. The rearrangement uses TRBV7-2 and TRBJ2-7; 11 bases are shared with TRBD2. The CDR3 runs to 16 residues. The V gene end was trimmed by 4 bases and the J gene end by 8 bases; junction bases not matched to a gene: 13. CDR1 is SGHTA and CDR2 is FQGNSA in the germline V gene.

This clone came up a few times. V gene TRBV9 combines with J gene TRBJ1-4; a possible D gene is TRBD1 (6 bases). Germline assignment: CDR1 SGDLS and CDR2 YYNGEE. Trimming shortened V by 0 bases and J by 3 bases, and 9 bases separated the two germline ends. The CDR3 consists of 15 residues. The CDR3 loop reads CASSVGGGSNEKLFF. CDR3 nucleotides: TGTGCCAGCAGCGTAGGAGGGGGTTCTAATGAAAAACTGTTTTTT. The full variable domain, rest sourced from reference TRBV9 and TRBJ1-4, is DSGVTQTPKHLITATGQRVTLRCSPRSGDLSVYWYQQSLDQGLQFLIQYYNGEERAKGNILERFSAQQFPDLHSELNLSSLELGDSALYFCASSVGGGSNEKLFFGSGTQLSVL.

V gene TRBV6-1 combines with J gene TRBJ2-4, with D perhaps matching TRBD2 (6 bases). This CDR3 is built from 16 residues. The V and J ends lost 1 base and 1 base respectively, with 11 bases between them. The germline V gene encodes CDR1 MNHNS and CDR2 SASEGT. CDR3 residues: CASSEGVGRAKNIQYF. The DNA of the CDR3 is TGTGCCAGCAGTGAAGGGGTGGGGAGGGCCAAAAACATTCAGTACTTC.

The gene calls are TRBV5-4 and TRBJ2-1, with a tentative D call TRBD2 (6 bases). The germline V gene encodes CDR1 SGHNT and CDR2 YYREEE (reference sequence). This CDR3 contains 12 residues. V was trimmed by 2 bases and J by 10 bases, leaving 10 bases between them. The CDR3 spells CASSFPGLEQFF. The CDR3 DNA sequence: TGTGCCAGCAGCTTTCCCGGACTAGAGCAGTTCTTC.

The J gene is TRBJ2-5, the V gene TRBV11-2, with TRBD2 matching over 10 bases. CDR3 length: 14 amino acids. The ends lost 0 bases at V and 14 bases at J; junction bases unmatched: 9. Germline V gene sequence: CDR1 SGHAT, CDR2 FQNNGV. Here the CDR3 DNA reads TGTGCCAGCAGCTTAGAGCCCGGGACTAGCGTGATTTACTTC. Amino acid sequence: CASSLEPGTSVIYF.

This rearrangement joins TRBV7-2 to TRBJ2-4; no clear D. With 3 bases removed from V and 3 bases from J, the gap between germline ends came to 6 bases. Germline values: CDR1 SGHTA, CDR2 FQGNSA. The CDR3 contains 13 residues. The CDR3 region is CASSLNSKNIQYF. For the CDR3, the DNA is TGTGCCAGCAGCTTGAACAGCAAAAACATTCAGTACTTC.